This TCR beta chain was found in a study of blood T cells in healthy people across ages. Notes on the study in general: Measured against age, TCR beta diversity per million T cells decreased in a roughly linear manner. CMV infection status of these donors was not known.

As concerns this clonotype: Its antigen is still unknown.

A second roughly 6 to 12 cycle PCR used barcoded and J-beta primers. TCRdb reprocessed the 5' RACE reads via MiXCR and lists one record per CDR3 protein. Counted here are about 1 million distinct CDR3 sequences, 40% to 55% occurring once; the ten biggest clones make up under 20%. Healthy Caucasian individuals from Russia aged about 6 to 95 were enrolled as donors. Samples had at least 7 million PBMCs isolated from them. The CDR3 is made up of 17 amino acids. Trimming left V 0 bases short and J 2 bases short, with 14 bases between. Germline V lookup: CDR1 MNHNY, CDR2 SVGAGI (reference sequence). Sequencing was carried out using blood. This sequence joins TRBV6-6 and TRBJ1-5; D is unclear. This sequence originates from a woman aged 60-70 years in good health. CDR3 amino acids: CASSYSGSSLGNQPQHF. CDR3 sequence (DNA): TGTGCCAGCAGTTACTCGGGATCTAGCCTCGGCAATCAGCCCCAGCATTTT.